One T cell receptor beta chain is described in this entry. This specimen comes from a study of T cell changes during pregnancy in multiple sclerosis. This CDR3 region has 15 residues. Unmatched junction bases numbered 12, after V lost 4 bases and J lost 5 bases. Germline V gene lookup returns CDR1 SGHDT and CDR2 YYEEEE. Sequencing used immunoSEQ multiplex PCR; TCRdb keeps in-frame clones, though not all of them. This table holds about 14,000 clones, about 83% found once. The origin of this receptor is a female donor in good health, enrolled as a control in a pregnancy study. V is TRBV5-6 and J is TRBJ2-7; TRBD2 aligns across 7 bases. The sample here was CD8+ T cells from peripheral blood mononuclear cells, taken after pregnancy. The CDR3 DNA sequence: TGTGCCAGCAGCGCAGAGGGAGGGCCAAGGGACGAGCAGTACTTC. Amino acid sequence: CASSAEGGPRDEQYF.